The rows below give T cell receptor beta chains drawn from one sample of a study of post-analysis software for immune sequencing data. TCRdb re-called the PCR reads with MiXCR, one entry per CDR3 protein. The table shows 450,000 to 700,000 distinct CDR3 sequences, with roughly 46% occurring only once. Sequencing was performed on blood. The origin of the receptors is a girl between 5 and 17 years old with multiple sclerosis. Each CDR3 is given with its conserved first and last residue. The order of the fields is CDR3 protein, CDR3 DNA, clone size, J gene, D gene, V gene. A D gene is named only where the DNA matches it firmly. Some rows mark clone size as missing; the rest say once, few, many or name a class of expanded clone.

CDR3aa: CSASPTSGRYGKNIQYF
CDR3nt: TGCAGTGCTTCACCGACTAGCGGGAGATACGGCAAAAACATTCAGTACTTC
abundance: NA
j_gene: TRBJ2-4
d_gene: TRBD2
v_gene: TRBV20-1

CDR3aa: CASSPRQGAVTDTQYF
CDR3nt: TGTGCCAGCAGTCCCCGACAGGGGGCCGTCACAGATACGCAGTATTTT
abundance: few
j_gene: TRBJ2-3
d_gene: TRBD1
v_gene: TRBV6-5

CDR3aa: CSAFDSQETQYF
CDR3nt: TGCAGCGCCTTCGACAGTCAAGAGACCCAGTACTTC
abundance: few
j_gene: TRBJ2-5
d_gene: NA
v_gene: TRBV29-1

CDR3aa: CASSLKGGDRGPSGGYTF
CDR3nt: TGTGCCAGCAGTTTAAAGGGGGGGGACAGGGGCCCCTCGGGGGGCTACACCTTC
abundance: few
j_gene: TRBJ1-2
d_gene: TRBD1
v_gene: TRBV12-3/TRBV12-4

CDR3aa: CATSGAARDGNNEQFF
CDR3nt: TGTGCCACCAGTGGCGCCGCTCGGGACGGAAACAATGAGCAGTTCTTC
abundance: few
j_gene: TRBJ2-1
d_gene: NA
v_gene: TRBV24-1

CDR3aa: CASTLTGTDTQYF
CDR3nt: TGTGCCAGCACTCTAACCGGCACAGATACGCAGTATTTT
abundance: few
j_gene: TRBJ2-3
d_gene: NA
v_gene: TRBV6-5

CDR3aa: CASSQYSRTGASTDTQYF
CDR3nt: TGTGCCAGCAGCCAATATTCCCGGACAGGGGCTTCCACAGATACGCAGTATTTT
abundance: NA
j_gene: TRBJ2-3
d_gene: TRBD1
v_gene: TRBV3-1

CDR3aa: CASSLRAGGRGGYEQYF
CDR3nt: TGTGCCAGCAGTTTAAGGGCCGGTGGCAGGGGGGGGTACGAGCAGTACTTC
abundance: NA
j_gene: TRBJ2-7
d_gene: NA
v_gene: TRBV12-3/TRBV12-4

CDR3aa: CASSLIGARNTEAFF
CDR3nt: TGTGCCAGCAGCCTAATAGGGGCGAGGAACACTGAAGCTTTCTTT
abundance: NA
j_gene: TRBJ1-1
d_gene: NA
v_gene: TRBV7-3

CDR3aa: CSVPGPIIHTDTQYF
CDR3nt: TGCAGCGTTCCGGGTCCCATTATCCACACAGATACGCAGTATTTT
abundance: few
j_gene: TRBJ2-3
d_gene: NA
v_gene: TRBV29-1

CDR3aa: CASRLQGISHNEQFF
CDR3nt: TGTGCCAGCAGACTACAGGGCATCTCCCACAATGAGCAGTTCTTC
abundance: NA
j_gene: TRBJ2-1
d_gene: NA
v_gene: TRBV12-3/TRBV12-4

CDR3aa: CASSLLGAGNPETQYF
CDR3nt: TGCGCCAGCAGCTTGTTAGGAGCCGGGAATCCGGAGACCCAGTACTTC
abundance: few
j_gene: TRBJ2-5
d_gene: NA
v_gene: TRBV5-1

CDR3aa: CASSSTGTADYGYTF
CDR3nt: TGTGCCAGCAGTTCCACCGGGACAGCAGATTATGGCTACACCTTC
abundance: few
j_gene: TRBJ1-2
d_gene: TRBD1
v_gene: TRBV6-5

CDR3aa: CASSESGLVNTEAFF
CDR3nt: TGCGCCAGCAGTGAGTCGGGGCTGGTGAACACTGAAGCTTTCTTT
abundance: NA
j_gene: TRBJ1-1
d_gene: NA
v_gene: TRBV10-2

CDR3aa: CASSLANRGTPPDTQYF
CDR3nt: TGCGCCAGCAGCTTGGCGAACAGGGGGACCCCCCCAGATACGCAGTATTTT
abundance: NA
j_gene: TRBJ2-3
d_gene: TRBD1
v_gene: TRBV5-1

CDR3aa: CASSYNGRGYEQYF
CDR3nt: TGTGCCAGCAGTTACAACGGCAGGGGCTACGAGCAGTACTTC
abundance: NA
j_gene: TRBJ2-7
d_gene: NA
v_gene: TRBV6-2/TRBV6-3

CDR3aa: CASSEPGANVLTF
CDR3nt: TGCGCCAGCAGTGAGCCCGGGGCCAACGTCCTGACTTTC
abundance: NA
j_gene: TRBJ2-6
d_gene: NA
v_gene: TRBV10-1

CDR3aa: CASSSPGSSYNEQFF
CDR3nt: TGTGCCAGCAGTTCCCCAGGGAGCTCCTACAATGAGCAGTTCTTC
abundance: NA
j_gene: TRBJ2-1
d_gene: NA
v_gene: TRBV6-5

CDR3aa: CASSQRDRMYQETQYF
CDR3nt: TGTGCCAGTAGCCAGCGAGACAGAATGTACCAAGAGACCCAGTACTTC
abundance: once
j_gene: TRBJ2-5
d_gene: NA
v_gene: TRBV6-1

CDR3aa: CASSFVAGLGEQFF
CDR3nt: TGCGCCAGCAGCTTCGTTGCGGGGTTGGGTGAGCAGTTCTTC
abundance: NA
j_gene: TRBJ2-1
d_gene: NA
v_gene: TRBV5-1

CDR3aa: CASRLAGGGSTDTQYF
CDR3nt: TGTGCCAGCAGGCTGGCGGGTGGGGGAAGCACAGATACGCAGTATTTT
abundance: NA
j_gene: TRBJ2-3
d_gene: NA
v_gene: TRBV7-2

CDR3aa: CASSYLPSGGPSYNEQFF
CDR3nt: TGTGCCAGCAGTTACTTGCCCTCGGGGGGGCCCTCCTACAATGAGCAGTTCTTC
abundance: NA
j_gene: TRBJ2-1
d_gene: TRBD2
v_gene: TRBV6-2/TRBV6-3

CDR3aa: CASSFLTVAGGEQYF
CDR3nt: TGTGCCAGCAGTTTTCTGACAGTAGCGGGAGGCGAGCAGTACTTC
abundance: NA
j_gene: TRBJ2-7
d_gene: TRBD2
v_gene: TRBV12-3/TRBV12-4

CDR3aa: CASSLMATSRGYNEQFF
CDR3nt: TGTGCCAGCAGCTTAATGGCCACTAGCAGGGGTTACAATGAGCAGTTCTTC
abundance: few
j_gene: TRBJ2-1
d_gene: NA
v_gene: TRBV11-1

CDR3aa: CASLSQRGTEAFF
CDR3nt: TGTGCCAGCCTATCTCAACGGGGCACTGAAGCTTTCTTT
abundance: once
j_gene: TRBJ1-1
d_gene: NA
v_gene: TRBV12-3/TRBV12-4

CDR3aa: CASSYSRTGPYEQYF
CDR3nt: TGTGCCAGCAGTTACTCTCGGACAGGGCCCTACGAGCAGTACTTC
abundance: NA
j_gene: TRBJ2-7
d_gene: TRBD1
v_gene: TRBV6-5

CDR3aa: CSALQGLYDTQYF
CDR3nt: TGCAGTGCCCTACAGGGCCTTTATGATACGCAGTATTTT
abundance: NA
j_gene: TRBJ2-3
d_gene: NA
v_gene: TRBV20-1

CDR3aa: CASRPTGGLADAQYF
CDR3nt: TGTGCCAGCAGGCCGACAGGGGGCCTAGCAGATGCGCAGTATTTC
abundance: once
j_gene: TRBJ2-3
d_gene: TRBD1
v_gene: TRBV12-3/TRBV12-4

CDR3aa: CASSRAKTGDYGYTF
CDR3nt: TGTGCCAGCAGCCGAGCAAAGACAGGGGACTATGGCTACACCTTC
abundance: NA
j_gene: TRBJ1-2
d_gene: TRBD1
v_gene: TRBV3-1

CDR3aa: CATSDSLFPHGQYF
CDR3nt: TGTGCCACCAGTGATTCCCTATTTCCACACGGGCAGTACTTC
abundance: NA
j_gene: TRBJ2-5
d_gene: NA
v_gene: TRBV24-1

CDR3aa: CAISVGPGGGNEQFF
CDR3nt: TGTGCCATCAGTGTCGGGCCAGGGGGCGGGAATGAGCAGTTCTTC
abundance: NA
j_gene: TRBJ2-1
d_gene: TRBD1
v_gene: TRBV10-3

CDR3aa: CASSSEGGAYNEQFF
CDR3nt: TGTGCCAGCAGCTCAGAGGGAGGGGCCTACAATGAGCAGTTCTTC
abundance: NA
j_gene: TRBJ2-1
d_gene: TRBD2
v_gene: TRBV7-8

CDR3aa: CSVSGPTSETQYF
CDR3nt: TGCAGCGTCAGCGGGCCTACTTCGGAGACCCAGTACTTC
abundance: NA
j_gene: TRBJ2-5
d_gene: NA
v_gene: TRBV29-1

CDR3aa: CASSHAVPRRTDTQYF
CDR3nt: TGTGCCAGCAGCCACGCAGTCCCCCGACGCACAGATACGCAGTATTTT
abundance: few
j_gene: TRBJ2-3
d_gene: NA
v_gene: TRBV7-8

CDR3aa: CASRTRTPSTDTQYF
CDR3nt: TGTGCCAGCAGGACCAGAACCCCTAGCACAGATACGCAGTATTTT
abundance: few
j_gene: TRBJ2-3
d_gene: NA
v_gene: TRBV7-9